Included here is one TCR beta chain sequence, with context. Its antigen is currently unknown. Only in-frame clones appear in the TCRdb table, and some are missing; sequencing was by immunoSEQ multiplex PCR. Among roughly 1.5 million clones, approximately 98% were seen once, and the ten largest hold approximately 0.44%. The data derive from a study of shared clonotypes between healthy human individuals. Study information: Researchers assigned three CD4 naive, three CD4 memory, two CD8 naive and one CD8 memory plate to each donor.

CDR3 length: 12 amino acids. Germline V gene lookup returns CDR1 SQVTM and CDR2 ANQGSEA. Between the trimmed V and J ends, which lost 6 bases and 5 bases, there was a span of 10 bases. Study-level points and caveats: The study generally estimated greater richness for naive than memory subsets.

The sequence derives from a man aged 25-45 years in good health. The V call is TRBV29-1, the J call TRBJ2-2; no reliable D call. Sequencing was performed on naive CD4+ T cells sorted from blood. Sample subset: CD45RA+ positively selected. The CDR3 coding sequence is TGCAGCGTCAAAAACCGGACCGGGGAGCTGTTTTTT. Translating gives CSVKNRTGELFF.